This TCR beta chain was obtained from a study of regulatory T cells in long-lasting Graves disease. Study results and limitations: Accuracy was possibly reduced by small sample size.

V was trimmed by 2 bases and J by 4 bases, leaving 17 bases between them. CDR1 MGHDK and CDR2 SYGVNS come from the germline V gene. This CDR3 is 17 amino acids long. Time point noted: newly diagnosed GD, antithyroid drugs for less than 3 months. The TCR library used RNA extracted from PBMCs. TCR beta libraries were built with iRepertoire HTBI primers and Arm-PCR of CDR3 regions. From the multiplex PCR reads, TCRdb called clonotypes with MiXCR, one entry per CDR3 protein. The table shows 500,000 to 700,000 distinct CDR3 sequences, with approximately 15% occurring only once. This clonotype occurred a few times. As yet, its antigen is unknown. The same specimen was also included in a second study, on T cells in Graves' hyperthyroidism and ophthalmopathy. That publication notes: Initially, a first-round RT-PCR of the TCR CDR3 employed the HTBI primer set.

This specimen consisted of peripheral blood mononuclear cells (PBMCs), obtained at new diagnosis, from a patient treated with antithyroid drugs. This rearrangement joins TRBV25-1 to TRBJ2-2, with a weak D call TRBD1 (6 bases). This TCR came from a woman in her twenties or thirties with Graves disease. The CDR3 spells CASSETGQWVLTGELFF. CDR3 nucleotide sequence: TGTGCCAGCAGTGAAACCGGACAGTGGGTTCTCACCGGGGAGCTGTTTTTT.